Listed below are T cell receptor beta chains from one sample, sequenced in a study of blood T cell repertoires in COVID-19. Profiling relied on immunoSEQ multiplex PCR, and the TCRdb table lists in-frame clones only, not all of them. The data show tens of thousands of clones, 87% seen once. Input material: peripheral blood. Every receptor here comes from a woman in her forties or fifties with active or convalescent COVID-19. Both conserved end residues are trimmed from each CDR3.

v_call cdr3_aa
TRBV6-5 ASSYSTRASYEQY
TRBV6-5 ASHPVGRYEQY
TRBV19 ASTLGQGRNYGYT
TRBV19 ASRTGGSGYT
TRBV7-2 ASSLAQGIGEKLF
TRBV2 ASRTGFGEQF
TRBV29-1 SVGDSHYYEQY
TRBV5-1 ASSLGQGFNQPQH
TRBV30 AWSVGNSGGETQY
TRBV29-1 SVTDRPNTEAF
TRBV7-2 ASSLSGQGYEQY
TRBV4-3 ASSQELQGWEKLF
TRBV27 ASRLGANGNQPQH
TRBV6-5 ASSPVGQGSYEQY
TRBV27 ASTTTGRRRGYT
TRBV15 ATSRDTRLVSGANVLT
TRBV19 ASTELIGGRSGNTIY
TRBV24-1 ATSDKKKGPDTQY
TRBV5-1 ASSLSGGLGTEAF
TRBV30 AWKDSSYNEQF
TRBV30 AWSLPRGSSGYT
TRBV9 ASSVGPRGRKRNTEAF
TRBV4-1 ASSQATAATNEKLF
TRBV19 ASSGDRGLTGYT
TRBV6-6 ASSPLAGTDTQY
TRBV10-3 AISVRSGGFISGANVLT
TRBV4-3 ASSQPSGTGEQY
TRBV19 ASSLTSAGVADTQY
TRBV6-2/TRBV6-3 ASSYSDRGRAQH